Given below is one T cell receptor (beta chain) in context. This entry comes from a study of blood T cell repertoires in COVID-19. At the level of the study: There were acute and convalescent COVID-19 samples, and they came from the United States, Italy and Spain. PBMCs, B-cell-depleted T cells, or T cells were the source of the cDNA or gDNA that made up the material.

CDR3 length: 13 amino acids. Per the germline V gene, CDR1 is MDHEN and CDR2 is SYDVKM. Trimming left V 8 bases short and J 3 bases short, with 14 bases between. In the source study's methods: Quantification of nucleated cells was approximated via reference gene primer amplification. TCRdb's table, derived via immunoSEQ multiplex PCR, lists solely in-frame clones and lacks some. D and trimming come from the DNA, and the V and J calls and clone size come from that table. The sample holds 250,000 to 300,000 clones; about 91% are singletons and the top ten take around 12%. The J gene is TRBJ2-7, the V gene TRBV28; D perhaps matches TRBD1 (6 bases). Sequencing was done on a sample of peripheral blood. This clonotype was obtained from a woman aged 55 to 70 with acute or convalescent COVID-19. The CDR3 nucleotides are TGTGCCAGCGCAGGGGTGGAGGTCTACGAGCAGTACTTC. It translates to CASAGVEVYEQYF. The full variable domain, completed using reference TRBV28 and TRBJ2-7, is DVKVTQSSRYLVKRTGEKVFLECVQDMDHENMFWYRQDPGLGLRLIYFSYDVKMKEKGDIPEGYSVSREKKERFSLILESASTNQTSMYLCASAGVEVYEQYFGPGTRLTVT.